The rows below give T cell receptor beta chains drawn from one sample of a study of identical twins. From the 5' RACE reads, TCRdb called clonotypes with MiXCR, one entry per CDR3 protein. The sample has approximately 250,000 distinct CDR3 sequences; 6.5% to 8% are singletons. This sample was shared with a second study, whose subject was T cells expressing NK-cell markers.

Sequencing was carried out using CD8+ T cells sorted from blood. Every receptor here comes from a woman under 30 in good health. Both conserved end residues are part of each CDR3. A D gene is named only where the DNA matches it firmly. A clone size is listed for some rows: how often the clone was seen (once, few, many), or a class if it is expanded.

>many|TRBD2|TRBJ2-1|TRBV7-9|15
CASSLTSGRGNEQFF
TGTGCCAGCAGCTTAACTAGCGGGAGGGGCAATGAGCAGTTCTTC
>few|TRBD2|TRBJ2-3|TRBV20-1|14
CSAETSGAMDTQYF
TGCAGTGCCGAGACTAGCGGGGCAATGGATACGCAGTATTTT
>-|-|TRBJ2-1|TRBV28|14
CASREWGKGNEQFF
TGTGCCAGCAGGGAATGGGGTAAAGGCAATGAGCAGTTCTTC
>-|-|TRBJ2-7|TRBV20-1|15
CSARDRGQGTYEQYF
TGCAGTGCTAGAGATAGAGGGCAGGGGACCTACGAGCAGTACTTC
>many|-|TRBJ1-1|TRBV12-3/TRBV12-4|14
CASSFGQMNTEAFF
TGTGCCAGCAGTTTTGGGCAGATGAACACTGAAGCTTTCTTT
>few|TRBD2|TRBJ2-1|TRBV12-3/TRBV12-4|17
CASSFPTSGINYNEQFF
TGTGCCAGCAGTTTCCCGACTAGCGGGATCAACTACAATGAGCAGTTCTTC
>-|TRBD2|TRBJ2-1|TRBV20-1|18
CRARARSRLAGSIDEQFF
TGCAGGGCTAGGGCTCGGTCCAGGCTAGCGGGATCTATCGATGAGCAGTTCTTC
>few|-|TRBJ2-7|TRBV7-2|13
CASSPYSVDEQYF
TGTGCCAGCAGCCCCTATTCGGTCGACGAGCAGTACTTC
>few|-|TRBJ1-2|TRBV4-1|14
CASSQVVMPYGYTF
TGCGCCAGCAGCCAAGTCGTTATGCCTTATGGCTACACCTTC
>-|-|TRBJ2-7|TRBV2|12
CASSETDYEQYF
TGTGCCAGCAGTGAAACAGACTACGAGCAGTACTTC
>many|-|TRBJ1-4|TRBV20-1|13
CSALDRWNEKLFF
TGCAGTGCACTAGACAGGTGGAATGAAAAACTGTTTTTT
>few|-|TRBJ2-1|TRBV10-1|14
CASSTSLEYNEQFF
TGCGCCAGCAGTACTAGCCTTGAGTACAATGAGCAGTTCTTC
>few|TRBD2|TRBJ2-3|TRBV7-2|15
CASSTEGLAGDTQYF
TGTGCCAGCAGCACTGAAGGACTAGCGGGGGATACGCAGTATTTT
>few|-|TRBJ2-7|TRBV20-1|15
CSARDMGGSSYEQYF
TGCAGTGCTAGAGATATGGGGGGTAGCTCCTACGAGCAGTACTTC
>many|-|TRBJ2-7|TRBV27|11
CASRGVYEQYF
TGTGCCAGCAGGGGAGTCTACGAGCAGTACTTC
>few|-|TRBJ2-5|TRBV29-1|12
CSAGQFQETQYF
TGCAGCGCCGGACAGTTTCAAGAGACCCAGTACTTC
>many|-|TRBJ2-1|TRBV5-5|14
CASSSRRGANEQFF
TGTGCCAGCAGCTCAAGACGGGGGGCGAATGAGCAGTTCTTC
>few|TRBD2|TRBJ2-5|TRBV30|18
CAWSVPFRLAGPPETQYF
TGTGCCTGGAGTGTACCTTTTCGGCTAGCGGGACCTCCGGAGACCCAGTACTTC
>few|TRBD1|TRBJ1-1|TRBV5-1|14
CASSLALGGGEAFF
TGCGCCAGCAGCTTGGCCCTAGGGGGCGGTGAAGCTTTCTTT
>-|TRBD1|TRBJ1-2|TRBV4-1|20
CASSQVNWSYRTGRKYRYTF
TGCGCCAGCAGCCAAGTGAATTGGTCGTATAGGACAGGTAGAAAATATCGCTACACCTTC
>few|-|TRBJ1-2|TRBV5-1|15
CASSLATGYIDGYTF
TGCGCCAGCAGCTTGGCCACGGGGTATATTGACGGCTACACCTTC
>-|TRBD2|TRBJ2-1|TRBV9|14
CASSVGEGPREQFF
TGTGCCAGCAGCGTAGGGGAGGGTCCGAGGGAGCAGTTCTTC
>few|-|TRBJ2-2|TRBV7-6|15
CASTPDVTNTGELFF
TGTGCCAGCACCCCCGACGTGACCAACACCGGGGAGCTGTTTTTT
>many|-|TRBJ2-3|TRBV24-1|15
CATSDGTSSTDTQYF
TGTGCCACCAGTGATGGAACTTCCTCCACAGATACGCAGTATTTT
>few|-|TRBJ2-2|TRBV6-2/TRBV6-3|16
CASSYADPRYTGELFF
TGTGCCAGCAGTTACGCGGACCCAAGGTACACCGGGGAGCTGTTTTTT
>few|-|TRBJ2-3|TRBV30|14
CAWSLGGSTDTQYF
TGTGCCTGGAGTTTAGGGGGTAGCACAGATACGCAGTATTTT
>-|TRBD2|TRBJ2-7|TRBV14|15
CASSQVAGSAYEQYF
TGTGCCAGCAGCCAGGTAGCGGGGTCCGCCTACGAGCAGTACTTC
>few|-|TRBJ2-1|TRBV5-5|12
CASSWDLLEQFF
TGTGCCAGCAGCTGGGACTTGCTAGAGCAGTTCTTC
>few|-|TRBJ1-1|TRBV11-2|12
CASTPRLGWAFF
TGTGCCAGCACCCCTCGGCTGGGTTGGGCTTTCTTT
>medium-sized|TRBD2|TRBJ2-1|TRBV20-1|15
CSAWTSGGASEEQFF
TGCAGTGCTTGGACTAGCGGGGGGGCCTCGGAGGAGCAGTTCTTC
>-|-|TRBJ1-1|TRBV9|12
CASSVDGAEAFF
TGTGCCAGCAGCGTAGACGGGGCTGAAGCTTTCTTT
>many|TRBD2|TRBJ2-7|TRBV11-2|15
CASSAGTSGLNEQYF
TGTGCCAGCAGCGCCGGGACTAGCGGGCTCAACGAGCAGTACTTC
>few|-|TRBJ2-2|TRBV20-1|13
CSAWDKNTGELFF
TGCAGTGCTTGGGACAAGAACACCGGGGAGCTGTTTTTT
>-|TRBD2|TRBJ2-7|TRBV18|16
CASSPRAGGPIWEQYF
TGTGCCAGCTCACCACGAGCGGGAGGGCCGATTTGGGAGCAGTACTTC
>many|TRBD1|TRBJ2-1|TRBV7-8|15
CASSWGQGDDNEQFF
TGTGCCAGCAGCTGGGGACAGGGGGACGACAATGAGCAGTTCTTC
>few|-|TRBJ2-2|TRBV7-9|15
CASRKDEQNTGELFF
TGTGCCAGCAGAAAAGATGAACAGAACACCGGGGAGCTGTTTTTT
>-|-|TRBJ2-3|TRBV13|15
CASTSSSDPRDTQYF
TGTGCCAGCACCTCTAGTAGCGATCCGCGGGATACGCAGTATTTT
>few|-|TRBJ2-1|TRBV27|12
CASSSIYNEQFF
TGTGCCAGCAGCTCAATATACAATGAGCAGTTCTTC
>-|TRBD2|TRBJ2-3|TRBV7-8|15
CASSPPAGGTDTQYF
TGTGCCAGCAGCCCGCCAGCGGGAGGGACAGATACGCAGTATTTT
>few|-|TRBJ2-2|TRBV12-3/TRBV12-4|12
CASSSGASVLFF
TGTGCCAGCAGCTCAGGGGCATCGGTGCTGTTTTTT
>many|-|TRBJ2-7|TRBV7-9|13
CASSLKGSYEQYF
TGTGCCAGCAGCTTAAAAGGCTCCTACGAGCAGTACTTC
>many|TRBD1|TRBJ2-1|TRBV27|13
CASSWGTDGEQFF
TGTGCCAGCAGTTGGGGGACAGACGGTGAGCAGTTCTTC
>-|-|TRBJ1-2|TRBV2|17
CASSASFIWVGDYGYTF
TGTGCCAGCAGTGCCTCCTTTATTTGGGTCGGGGACTATGGCTACACCTTC
>-|-|TRBJ2-2|TRBV5-6|15
CASSQSELGTGELFF
TGTGCCAGCAGCCAATCTGAGCTGGGCACCGGGGAGCTGTTTTTT
>few|TRBD2|TRBJ2-7|TRBV6-1|15
CASSDFSGGPYEQYF
TGTGCCAGCAGTGATTTTTCGGGGGGGCCCTACGAGCAGTACTTC
>-|-|TRBJ2-3|TRBV15|17
CATSTFSQETNTDTQYF
TGTGCCACCAGCACCTTCTCACAGGAGACAAACACAGATACGCAGTATTTT
>few|-|TRBJ2-3|TRBV12-3/TRBV12-4|14
CASSLAPSTDTQYF
TGTGCCAGCAGTTTAGCGCCTAGCACAGATACGCAGTATTTT
>many|-|TRBJ1-1|TRBV7-9|14
CASSDQGLNTEAFF
TGTGCCAGCAGCGACCAGGGTCTGAACACTGAAGCTTTCTTT
>few|TRBD1|TRBJ2-5|TRBV7-3|15
CASSSGTGLQETQYF
TGTGCCAGCAGCTCCGGGACAGGGCTCCAAGAGACCCAGTACTTC
>-|-|TRBJ1-6|TRBV13|15
CASSPGPNVNSPLHF
TGTGCCAGCAGCCCGGGTCCGAACGTAAATTCACCCCTCCACTTT
>few|-|TRBJ2-1|TRBV9|12
CASSPPVDEQFF
TGTGCCAGCAGCCCTCCCGTGGATGAGCAGTTCTTC
>many|TRBD1|TRBJ1-1|TRBV12-3/TRBV12-4|15
CASTWDRGRGTEAFF
TGTGCCAGCACTTGGGACAGGGGGCGGGGAACTGAAGCTTTCTTT
>many|TRBD2|TRBJ2-1|TRBV5-5|15
CASSLWSGVENEQFF
TGTGCCAGCAGCTTGTGGAGCGGGGTGGAGAATGAGCAGTTCTTC
>many|-|TRBJ1-2|TRBV11-2|15
CASSLVRRTDYGYTF
TGTGCCAGCAGCTTAGTACGTCGGACAGACTATGGCTACACCTTC